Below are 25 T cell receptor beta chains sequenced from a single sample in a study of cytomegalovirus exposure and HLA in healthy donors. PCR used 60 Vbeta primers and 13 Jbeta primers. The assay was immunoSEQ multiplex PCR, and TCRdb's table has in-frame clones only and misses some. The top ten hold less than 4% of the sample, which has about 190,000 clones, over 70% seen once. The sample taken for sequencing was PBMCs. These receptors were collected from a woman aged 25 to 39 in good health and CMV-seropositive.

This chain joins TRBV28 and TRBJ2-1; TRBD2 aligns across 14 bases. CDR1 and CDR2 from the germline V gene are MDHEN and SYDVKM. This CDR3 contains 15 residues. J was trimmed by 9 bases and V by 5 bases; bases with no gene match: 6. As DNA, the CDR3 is TGTGCCAGCAGTCCCGGACTAGCGGGGGGTAGTGAGCAGTTCTTC. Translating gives CASSPGLAGGSEQFF.

Here the CDR3 DNA reads TGTGCCAGCACCCCAGGGGATTCTAACACCGGGGAGCTGTTTTTT. Translated: CASTPGDSNTGELFF. This chain connects TRBV11-2 to TRBJ2-2, with D possibly matching TRBD1 (6 bases). V lost 7 bases to trimming and J lost 2 bases, with 14 bases between them. Germline CDR1 SGHAT, CDR2 FQNNGV. There are 15 residues in the CDR3.

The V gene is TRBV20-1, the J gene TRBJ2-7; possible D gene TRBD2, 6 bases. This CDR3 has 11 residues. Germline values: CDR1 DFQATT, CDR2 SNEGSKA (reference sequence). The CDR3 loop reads CSRSSVYEQYF. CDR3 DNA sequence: TGCAGCAGATCTAGCGTCTACGAGCAGTACTTC.

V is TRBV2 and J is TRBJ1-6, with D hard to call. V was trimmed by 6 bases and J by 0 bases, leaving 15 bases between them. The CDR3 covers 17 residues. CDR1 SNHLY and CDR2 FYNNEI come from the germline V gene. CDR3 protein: CASRATWESSYNSPLHF. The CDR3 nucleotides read TGTGCCAGCAGGGCGACCTGGGAGAGCTCCTATAATTCACCCCTCCACTTT.

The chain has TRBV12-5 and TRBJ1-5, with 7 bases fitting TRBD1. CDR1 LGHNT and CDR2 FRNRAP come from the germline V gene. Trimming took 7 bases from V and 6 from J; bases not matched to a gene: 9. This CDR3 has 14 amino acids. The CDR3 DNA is TGTGCTAGTGTCAGGACAGGCCAGCGTCAGCCCCAGCATTTT. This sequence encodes CASVRTGQRQPQHF.

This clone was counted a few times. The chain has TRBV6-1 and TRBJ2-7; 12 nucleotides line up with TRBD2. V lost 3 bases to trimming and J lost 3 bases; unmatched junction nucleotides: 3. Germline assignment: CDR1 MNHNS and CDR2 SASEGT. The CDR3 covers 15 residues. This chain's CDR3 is CASSEELAGGYEQYF. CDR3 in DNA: TGTGCCAGCAGTGAGGAACTAGCGGGAGGCTACGAGCAGTACTTC.

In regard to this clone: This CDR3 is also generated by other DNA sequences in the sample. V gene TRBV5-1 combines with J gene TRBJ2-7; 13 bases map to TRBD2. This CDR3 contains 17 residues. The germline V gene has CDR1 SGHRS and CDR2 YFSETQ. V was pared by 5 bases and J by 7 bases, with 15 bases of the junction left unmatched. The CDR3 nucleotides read TGCGCCAGCAGAGGGGTGGGCTTCGGACTAGCGGGAGTTGAGCAGTACTTC. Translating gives CASRGVGFGLAGVEQYF.

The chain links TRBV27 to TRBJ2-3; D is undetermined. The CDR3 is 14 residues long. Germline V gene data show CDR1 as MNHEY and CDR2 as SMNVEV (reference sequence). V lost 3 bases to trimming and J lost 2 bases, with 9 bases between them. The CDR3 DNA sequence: TGTGCCAGCAGTTTGGCGGCACCCACAGATACGCAGTATTTT. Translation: CASSLAAPTDTQYF.

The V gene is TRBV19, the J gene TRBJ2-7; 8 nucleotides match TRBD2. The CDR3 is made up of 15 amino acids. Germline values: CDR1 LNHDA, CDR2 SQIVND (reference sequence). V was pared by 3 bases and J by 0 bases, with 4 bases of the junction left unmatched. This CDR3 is CASSISGGSSYEQYF. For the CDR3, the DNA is TGTGCCAGTAGTATTTCGGGGGGGAGCTCCTACGAGCAGTACTTC.

The CDR3 region is CASSEGWSTEAFF. The DNA for the CDR3 is TGTGCCAGCAGTGAAGGGTGGAGCACTGAAGCTTTCTTT. The chain carries TRBV6-1 and TRBJ1-1; D remains unclear. In germline, CDR1 is MNHNS, CDR2 SASEGT. This CDR3 region has 13 residues. V dropped 1 base and J dropped 4 bases, with 7 bases sitting between them.

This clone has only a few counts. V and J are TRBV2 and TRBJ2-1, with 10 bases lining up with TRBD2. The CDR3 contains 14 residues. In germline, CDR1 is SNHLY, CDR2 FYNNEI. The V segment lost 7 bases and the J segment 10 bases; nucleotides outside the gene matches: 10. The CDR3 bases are TGTGCCAGCACCGCCCTAGCGGGAGAGGTCGAGCAGTTCTTC. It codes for CASTALAGEVEQFF.

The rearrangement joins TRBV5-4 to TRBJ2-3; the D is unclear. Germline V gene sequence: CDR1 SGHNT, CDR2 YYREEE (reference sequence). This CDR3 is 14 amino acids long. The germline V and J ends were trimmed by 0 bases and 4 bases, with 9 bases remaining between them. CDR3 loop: CASSLVHGPDTQYF. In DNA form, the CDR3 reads TGTGCCAGCAGCTTGGTCCATGGCCCAGATACGCAGTATTTT.

In DNA form, the CDR3 reads TGTGCCAGCAGCTATGACAGGGGGTCTGATTCACCCCTCCACTTT. Protein product: CASSYDRGSDSPLHF. V usage is TRBV7-8 and J usage is TRBJ1-6; 9 bases map to TRBD1. Trimming cost V 4 bases and J 8 bases; bases outside gene matches: 6. Germline V CDR1 and CDR2: SGHVS, FQNEAQ. This CDR3 region has 15 residues.

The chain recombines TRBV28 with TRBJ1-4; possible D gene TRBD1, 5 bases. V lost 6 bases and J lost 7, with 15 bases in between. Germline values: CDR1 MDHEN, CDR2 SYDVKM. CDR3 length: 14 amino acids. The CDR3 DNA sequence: TGTGCCAGCAGCCTCAGGGATTTGAGTGAAAAACTGTTTTTT. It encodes CASSLRDLSEKLFF.

This CDR3 reads CASSSTVANEKLFF. As DNA, the CDR3 is TGTGCCAGCAGTTCGACAGTAGCTAATGAAAAACTGTTTTTT. V is TRBV2 and J is TRBJ1-4; D might be TRBD1 (5 bases). V was shortened by 5 bases and J by 3 bases, with 10 bases between the two germline ends. This CDR3 has 14 residues. The germline CDR1 and CDR2 sequences are SNHLY and FYNNEI.

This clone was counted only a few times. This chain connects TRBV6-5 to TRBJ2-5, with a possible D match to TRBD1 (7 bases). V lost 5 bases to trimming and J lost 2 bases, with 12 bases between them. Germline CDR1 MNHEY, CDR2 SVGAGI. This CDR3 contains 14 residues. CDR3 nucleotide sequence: TGTGCCAGCAGTCTACAGGGGAGGCAAGAGACCCAGTACTTC. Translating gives CASSLQGRQETQYF.

The CDR3 here is CASSFGQGASYEQYF. CDR3 bases: TGTGCCAGCAGCTTTGGACAGGGGGCCTCCTACGAGCAGTACTTC. J is TRBJ2-7 and V is TRBV7-6; TRBD1 agrees at 11 bases. The CDR3 covers 15 residues. J was trimmed by 0 bases and V by 3 bases; bases with no gene match: 1. Per the germline V gene, CDR1 is SGHVS and CDR2 is FNYEAQ.

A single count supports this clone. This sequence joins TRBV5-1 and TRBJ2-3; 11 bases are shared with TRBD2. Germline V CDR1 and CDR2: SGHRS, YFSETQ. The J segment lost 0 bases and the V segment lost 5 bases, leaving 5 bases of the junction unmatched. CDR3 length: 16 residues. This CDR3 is CASSSSSGRSTDTQYF. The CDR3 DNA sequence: TGCGCCAGCAGTTCCTCTAGCGGGAGGAGCACAGATACGCAGTATTTT.

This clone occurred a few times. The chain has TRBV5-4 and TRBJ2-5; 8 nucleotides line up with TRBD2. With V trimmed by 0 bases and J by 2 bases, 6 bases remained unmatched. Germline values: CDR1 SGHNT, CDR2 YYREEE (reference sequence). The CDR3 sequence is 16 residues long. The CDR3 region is CASSLDGLAAQETQYF. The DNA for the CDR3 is TGTGCCAGCAGCTTGGACGGACTAGCTGCGCAAGAGACCCAGTACTTC.

The CDR3 loop is CASSLGTLNEQFF. As DNA, the CDR3 is TGTGCCAGCAGCTTGGGGACTCTCAATGAGCAGTTCTTC. The J gene is TRBJ2-1, the V gene TRBV5-6; D might be TRBD2 (5 bases). Germline V CDR1 and CDR2: SGHDT, YYEEEE. Between the trimmed V and J ends, which lost 0 bases and 6 bases, there was a span of 7 bases. This CDR3 contains 13 residues.

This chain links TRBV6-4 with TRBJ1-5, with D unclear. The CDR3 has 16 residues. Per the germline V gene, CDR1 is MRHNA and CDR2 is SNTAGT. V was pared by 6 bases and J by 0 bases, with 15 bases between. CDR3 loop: CASSPDGEYSNQPQHF. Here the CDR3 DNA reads TGTGCCAGCAGCCCGGACGGGGAATATAGCAATCAGCCCCAGCATTTT.

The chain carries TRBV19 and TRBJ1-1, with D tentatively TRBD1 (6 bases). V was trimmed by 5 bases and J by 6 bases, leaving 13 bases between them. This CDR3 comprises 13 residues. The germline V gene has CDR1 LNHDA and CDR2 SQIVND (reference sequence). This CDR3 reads CASSFTGRAEAFF. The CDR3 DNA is TGTGCCAGTAGTTTCACAGGGAGGGCTGAAGCTTTCTTT.

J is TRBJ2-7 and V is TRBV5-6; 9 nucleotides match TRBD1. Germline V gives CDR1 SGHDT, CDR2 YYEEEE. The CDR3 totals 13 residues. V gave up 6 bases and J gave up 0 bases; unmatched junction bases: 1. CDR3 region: CASTDRGSYEQYF. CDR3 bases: TGTGCCAGCACGGACAGGGGCTCCTACGAGCAGTACTTC.

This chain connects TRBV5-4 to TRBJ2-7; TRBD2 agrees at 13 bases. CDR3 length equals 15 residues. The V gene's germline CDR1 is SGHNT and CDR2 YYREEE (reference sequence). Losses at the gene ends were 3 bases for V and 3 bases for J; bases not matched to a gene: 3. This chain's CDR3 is CASSSWTSGSYEQYF. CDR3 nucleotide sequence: TGTGCCAGCAGCTCTTGGACTAGCGGGAGCTACGAGCAGTACTTC.

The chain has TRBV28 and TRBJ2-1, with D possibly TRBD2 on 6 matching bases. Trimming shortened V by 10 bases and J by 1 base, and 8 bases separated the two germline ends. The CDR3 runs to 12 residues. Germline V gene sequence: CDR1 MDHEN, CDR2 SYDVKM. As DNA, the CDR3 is TGTGCCACGGGACTGTCCTACAATGAGCAGTTCTTC. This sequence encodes CATGLSYNEQFF.